Listed below are T cell receptor beta chains from one sample, sequenced in a study of beta chain features in type 1 diabetes. Libraries were prepared by immunoSEQ multiplex PCR; TCRdb keeps only in-frame clonotypes and omits some of them. The sample has 640,000 or so clones, over 11% seen once. The sample taken for sequencing was naive CD4+ T cells from blood. The source is a man aged 18-30 years with type 1 diabetes. CDR3s include the opening cysteine and the closing phenylalanine or tryptophan. The D gene is left open where the match is weak. Size tells how often a clone was seen (once, few, many) or the class of an expanded clone, and some rows leave it out.

CDR3aa | CDR3nt | len | d_gene | v_gene | abundance | j_gene
CASSTGGGWETQYF | TGTGCCAGCAGCACCGGAGGGGGTTGGGAGACCCAGTACTTC | 14 | . | TRBV5-6 | . | TRBJ2-5
CATRLAGEETQYF | TGTGCCACTCGACTAGCGGGAGAGGAGACCCAGTACTTC | 13 | TRBD2 | TRBV10-3 | few | TRBJ2-5
CASNEAWGMKTQYF | TGTGCCAGCAATGAAGCGTGGGGGATGAAGACCCAGTACTTC | 14 | . | TRBV6-5 | . | TRBJ2-5
CATAGQTGRETQYF | TGTGCCACCGCGGGGCAGACAGGGCGAGAGACCCAGTACTTC | 14 | . | TRBV10-3 | . | TRBJ2-5
CASSGTGVPSSDTQYF | TGTGCCAGCAGTGGGACAGGGGTCCCGTCTTCAGATACGCAGTATTTT | 16 | TRBD1 | TRBV2 | . | TRBJ2-3
CASSFQGTDTQYF | TGTGCTAGCAGCTTCCAGGGTACAGATACGCAGTATTTT | 13 | . | TRBV7-7 | . | TRBJ2-3
CASSQSQPWAETQYF | TGCGCCAGCAGTCAATCGCAACCTTGGGCAGAGACCCAGTACTTC | 15 | . | TRBV23-1 | few | TRBJ2-5
CAWSKLWEQYF | TGTGCCTGGAGTAAACTTTGGGAGCAGTACTTC | 11 | . | TRBV30 | . | TRBJ2-7
CASSARGPRANEQFF | TGCGCCAGCAGCGCTCGGGGTCCACGTGCAAATGAGCAGTTCTTC | 15 | . | TRBV4-1 | . | TRBJ2-1
CASSLSDRLNTEAFF | TGTGCCAGCTCCCTCTCGGACAGACTGAACACTGAAGCTTTCTTT | 15 | . | TRBV18 | few | TRBJ1-1
CASSEGLADSNEQFF | TGTGCTAGCAGCGAGGGACTAGCTGATTCCAATGAGCAGTTCTTC | 15 | TRBD2 | TRBV7-7 | . | TRBJ2-1
CASSPSGGSSYNEQFF | TGTGCCAGCAGCCCTTCGGGGGGGAGCTCCTACAATGAGCAGTTCTTC | 16 | TRBD2 | TRBV11-2 | few | TRBJ2-1
CASSQEGQVSNQPQHF | TGTGCCAGCAGCCAAGAAGGGCAGGTTAGCAATCAGCCCCAGCATTTT | 16 | . | TRBV4-2 | . | TRBJ1-5
CASSRPGTIYEQYF | TGTGCCAGCAGTCGTCCGGGGACAATCTACGAGCAGTACTTC | 14 | . | TRBV5-4 | . | TRBJ2-7
CASSVATGEGNQPQHF | TGTGCCAGCAGTGTGGCGACAGGGGAAGGCAATCAGCCCCAGCATTTT | 16 | TRBD1 | TRBV2 | . | TRBJ1-5
CAWSLLGRRSYEQYF | TGTGCCTGGAGCCTACTCGGACGGCGGTCCTACGAGCAGTACTTC | 15 | . | TRBV30 | . | TRBJ2-7
CSVEPAITDTQYF | TGCAGCGTTGAACCAGCTATCACAGATACGCAGTATTTT | 13 | . | TRBV29-1 | few | TRBJ2-3
CASSPLLGQTLAKNIQYF | TGTGCCAGCAGTCCACTCCTGGGACAGACGCTAGCCAAAAACATTCAGTACTTC | 18 | TRBD1 | TRBV28 | . | TRBJ2-4
CASSGDRENEQFF | TGTGCCAGCAGCGGGGACAGGGAAAATGAGCAGTTCTTC | 13 | TRBD1 | TRBV7-2 | . | TRBJ2-1
CASSPTGGIETQYF | TGTGCCAGCAGCCCGACAGGGGGCATAGAGACCCAGTACTTC | 14 | TRBD1 | TRBV9 | . | TRBJ2-5
CSVAGTANEKLFF | TGCAGCGTTGCGGGGACAGCTAATGAAAAACTGTTTTTT | 13 | TRBD1 | TRBV29-1 | . | TRBJ1-4
CAISESPGEQFF | TGTGCCATCAGTGAGTCCCCAGGCGAGCAGTTCTTC | 12 | . | TRBV10-3 | . | TRBJ2-1
CASSRSEIGYTF | TGTGCCAGCAGCCGAAGTGAGATTGGCTACACCTTC | 12 | . | TRBV6-1 | few | TRBJ1-2
CASSGDDEQFF | TGTGCCAGCAGCGGGGACGATGAGCAGTTCTTC | 11 | . | TRBV11-3 | few | TRBJ2-1
CASSLVPGAGETQYF | TGTGCCAGCAGCTTAGTCCCGGGGGCGGGGGAGACCCAGTACTTC | 15 | . | TRBV11-2 | . | TRBJ2-5
CASSVAPRPLYTQYF | TGTGCCAGCAGCGTAGCGCCACGACCTCTTTATACGCAGTATTTT | 15 | . | TRBV2 | . | TRBJ2-3
CASSPRGTGNTIYF | TGTGCCAGCAGCCCGCGAGGGACTGGAAACACCATATATTTT | 14 | . | TRBV7-2 | few | TRBJ1-3
CASSAGLAVDNEQFF | TGTGCCAGCAGCGCTGGACTAGCGGTAGACAATGAGCAGTTCTTC | 15 | TRBD2 | TRBV9 | . | TRBJ2-1
CASNLGGSPYNEQFF | TGTGCCAGCAATCTTGGCGGGAGCCCCTACAATGAGCAGTTCTTC | 15 | TRBD2 | TRBV9 | . | TRBJ2-1
CASSQGLQQSSNEQFF | TGCGCCAGCAGCCAAGGTCTCCAGCAGTCCTCCAATGAGCAGTTCTTC | 16 | . | TRBV4-3 | few | TRBJ2-1
CACLGRRYSGNSPLHF | TGTGCCTGCCTTGGACGGCGCTACTCAGGGAATTCACCCCTCCACTTT | 16 | . | TRBV30 | few | TRBJ1-6
CASSQDASVLKETQYF | TGCGCCAGCAGCCAAGATGCTAGCGTCCTCAAGGAGACCCAGTACTTC | 16 | . | TRBV4-3 | few | TRBJ2-5
CASSYPSNEQFF | TGTGCCAGCAGCTACCCTAGTAATGAGCAGTTCTTC | 12 | . | TRBV5-4 | few | TRBJ2-1
CASSFVLAGGNEQFF | TGTGCCAGCAGTTTCGTGCTAGCGGGAGGGAATGAGCAGTTCTTC | 15 | TRBD2 | TRBV27 | . | TRBJ2-1
CASSVAMQGLSGNTIYF | TGTGCCAGCAGCGTAGCTATGCAGGGGCTCTCTGGAAACACCATATATTTT | 17 | . | TRBV9 | . | TRBJ1-3
CASSLLTGLVKNIQYF | TGCGCCAGCAGCTTGCTGACAGGGTTGGTCAAAAACATTCAGTACTTC | 16 | TRBD1 | TRBV7-2 | . | TRBJ2-4
CASSPGMGNTEAFF | TGTGCCAGCTCACCCGGGATGGGGAACACTGAAGCTTTCTTT | 14 | . | TRBV18 | . | TRBJ1-1
CAWSVGSSYEQYF | TGTGCCTGGAGTGTTGGGAGCTCCTACGAGCAGTACTTC | 13 | . | TRBV30 | . | TRBJ2-7
CATSRDSGGYTF | TGTGCCACCAGCCGGGACAGCGGGGGCTACACCTTC | 12 | TRBD1 | TRBV15 | . | TRBJ1-2
CAWSAQRGVDEQFF | TGTGCCTGGAGTGCGCAGCGGGGTGTCGATGAGCAGTTCTTC | 14 | TRBD2 | TRBV30 | few | TRBJ2-1
CAIRPGSNQPQHF | TGTGCCATCAGGCCAGGTTCGAATCAGCCCCAGCATTTT | 13 | . | TRBV10-3 | . | TRBJ1-5
CSARSGSQETQYF | TGCAGCGCTCGATCGGGTTCCCAAGAGACCCAGTACTTC | 13 | . | TRBV29-1 | few | TRBJ2-5